Listed below are T cell receptor beta chains from one sample, sequenced in a study of post-analysis software for immune sequencing data. TCRdb recomputed calls from the PCR reads with MiXCR, one row per CDR3 protein. This sample carries roughly 670,000 distinct CDR3 sequences, 59% of them seen once, and the ten largest clones take roughly 12%. What was sequenced was blood. The receptors originated from a girl aged 2 to 9 with multiple sclerosis. CDR3s include the opening cysteine and the closing phenylalanine or tryptophan. Each record gives: V gene, D gene, J gene, clone size, CDR3 protein, CDR3 DNA. The D gene is left open where the match is weak. Clone size is not always given. Where it is, it says once, few, many or a class for expanded clones.

TRBV7-9,NA,TRBJ2-2,few,CASSPPETGELFF,TGTGCCAGCAGCCCGCCCGAAACCGGGGAGCTGTTTTTT
TRBV7-3,NA,TRBJ2-3,NA,CASSLISGDTQYF,TGTGCCAGCAGCTTAATATCCGGGGACACGCAGTATTTT
TRBV11-2,NA,TRBJ2-5,many,CASSLAGRQETQYF,TGTGCCAGCAGCTTAGCGGGCAGGCAAGAGACCCAGTACTTC
TRBV7-8,NA,TRBJ1-1,NA,CASSLSGESTEAFF,TGTGCCAGCAGCTTAAGTGGGGAGAGCACTGAAGCTTTCTTT
TRBV3-1,NA,TRBJ2-3,NA,CASASTAGGLGTDTQYF,TGTGCCAGCGCCTCAACCGCCGGGGGGCTTGGCACAGATACGCAGTATTTT
TRBV9,TRBD2,TRBJ2-7,NA,CASSVGLAGVEYEQYF,TGTGCCAGCAGCGTGGGTCTAGCGGGAGTAGAATACGAGCAGTACTTC
TRBV20-1,TRBD2,TRBJ2-1,NA,CSARAGSGSFRHNEQFF,TGCAGTGCTAGAGCGGGTAGCGGGAGCTTTCGCCACAATGAGCAGTTCTTC
TRBV10-3,NA,TRBJ1-2,NA,CAISGSGNGYTF,TGTGCCATCAGTGGATCAGGGAATGGCTACACCTTC
TRBV7-6,TRBD2,TRBJ2-1,few,CASSLGTSGIYNEQFF,TGTGCTAGCAGCTTAGGGACTAGCGGGATATACAATGAGCAGTTCTTC
TRBV6-6,NA,TRBJ1-2,NA,CASSYGQSVNYGYTF,TGTGCCAGCAGTTACGGGCAGTCCGTCAACTATGGCTACACCTTC
TRBV24-1,TRBD1,TRBJ2-1,NA,CATSAPGQGSYNEQFF,TGTGCCACCAGTGCCCCGGGACAGGGGTCCTACAATGAGCAGTTCTTC
TRBV6-5,NA,TRBJ2-5,NA,CASSQTSDGETQYF,TGTGCCAGCAGTCAAACTAGTGATGGGGAGACCCAGTACTTC
TRBV20-1,TRBD1,TRBJ2-3,NA,CSARTRQGDLTDAQYF,TGCAGTGCTCGAACGCGACAGGGGGACCTCACAGATGCGCAGTATTTT
TRBV5-5,NA,TRBJ2-4,few,CASSQVLKTREYF,TGTGCCAGCAGCCAGGTCCTTAAGACCCGTGAGTACTTC
TRBV5-5,NA,TRBJ2-7,few,CASSLDSMWEGNYEQYF,TGTGCCAGCAGCTTGGATTCAATGTGGGAAGGGAACTACGAGCAGTACTTC
TRBV10-3,TRBD1,TRBJ1-1,NA,CAIGQGQVLYEAFF,TGTGCCATAGGACAGGGTCAAGTGCTTTATGAAGCTTTCTTT
TRBV10-1,NA,TRBJ2-1,once,CASSPGTIYNEQFF,TGCGCCAGCAGTCCCGGGACAATCTACAATGAGCAGTTCTTC
TRBV3-1,NA,TRBJ1-2,NA,CASSGRGGYTF,TGTGCCAGCAGCGGACGGGGGGGCTACACCTTC
TRBV7-8,TRBD2,TRBJ2-5,few,CASSPGGGRETQYF,TGTGCCAGCAGCCCGGGGGGGGGCCGGGAGACCCAGTACTTC
TRBV7-2,TRBD2,TRBJ2-7,NA,CVSSSTSGRADEQYF,TGTGTCAGCAGTTCAACTAGCGGGAGGGCGGACGAGCAGTACTTC
TRBV18,NA,TRBJ1-1,NA,CASSPPRTDYTEAFF,TGTGCCAGCTCACCCCCTCGGACAGACTACACTGAAGCTTTCTTT
TRBV10-3,NA,TRBJ2-7,NA,CAISWTDQGYGQYF,TGTGCCATCAGTTGGACAGATCAAGGCTACGGGCAGTACTTC
TRBV4-3,NA,TRBJ1-1,NA,CASSPDSGGTNTEAFF,TGCGCCAGCAGCCCGGATTCCGGCGGGACAAACACAGAAGCTTTCTTT
TRBV28,NA,TRBJ1-2,NA,CASSLLNGGYTF,TGTGCCAGCAGTTTATTGAACGGAGGCTACACCTTC
TRBV9,NA,TRBJ2-5,NA,CASSVGAISQETQYF,TGTGCCAGCAGCGTCGGAGCGATTTCCCAAGAGACCCAGTACTTC
TRBV6-2/TRBV6-3,NA,TRBJ1-1,NA,CASTQTAPNTEAFF,TGTGCCAGCACCCAGACAGCCCCGAACACTGAAGCTTTCTTT
TRBV5-1,NA,TRBJ1-4,NA,CASSLVGDEKLFF,TGCGCCAGCAGCTTGGTAGGGGATGAAAAACTGTTTTTT
TRBV5-1,TRBD2,TRBJ2-4,few,CASSYPREGEAKNIQYF,TGCGCCAGCAGCTACCCTCGGGAGGGCGAAGCCAAAAACATTCAGTACTTC
TRBV25-1,TRBD1,TRBJ2-7,once,CASGDRVHEQYF,TGTGCCAGCGGGGACAGGGTCCACGAGCAGTACTTC
TRBV5-1,NA,TRBJ2-3,NA,CASSVARQKPDTQYF,TGCGCCAGCAGCGTGGCACGCCAGAAACCAGATACGCAGTATTTT
TRBV10-3,NA,TRBJ2-5,NA,CATADVQNQETQYF,TGTGCCACCGCGGACGTACAGAATCAAGAGACCCAGTACTTC
TRBV5-1,NA,TRBJ2-7,few,CASSATGSEQYF,TGCGCCAGCAGCGCAACAGGAAGCGAGCAGTACTTC
TRBV5-1,NA,TRBJ2-3,few,CASSLRESSGLTDTQYF,TGCGCCAGCAGCTTGCGGGAGAGCAGCGGGCTAACAGATACGCAGTATTTT
TRBV6-5,NA,TRBJ1-4,NA,CASSPGRGKLFF,TGTGCCAGCAGTCCTGGGAGGGGAAAACTGTTTTTT
TRBV7-8,NA,TRBJ2-7,few,CASSLKGEQYF,TGTGCCAGCAGCTTAAAGGGCGAGCAGTACTTC
TRBV18,TRBD1,TRBJ2-4,NA,CASSPPTGENIQYF,TGTGCCAGCTCACCACCTACAGGGGAAAACATTCAGTACTTC
TRBV7-2,NA,TRBJ2-7,once,CASSLRQGRSSYEQYF,TGTGCCAGCAGCTTAAGGCAAGGGCGAAGCTCCTACGAGCAGTACTTC
TRBV4-2,NA,TRBJ1-2,NA,CASSQDKMDPYGYTF,TGTGCCAGCAGCCAAGATAAGATGGACCCCTATGGCTACACCTTC
TRBV7-2,NA,TRBJ2-1,few,CASSLQGSENEQFF,TGTGCCAGCAGCCTACAGGGTAGCGAAAATGAGCAGTTCTTC
TRBV5-1,NA,TRBJ1-2,NA,CASSLGQVNYGYTF,TGCGCCAGCAGCTTGGGACAGGTTAACTATGGCTACACCTTC
TRBV29-1,TRBD2,TRBJ2-3,NA,CSVEDQLASPDTQYF,TGCAGCGTTGAAGATCAACTAGCGTCCCCAGATACGCAGTATTTT
TRBV27,NA,TRBJ2-3,NA,CASSGIAASTDTQYF,TGTGCCAGCAGTGGGATAGCGGCTAGCACAGATACGCAGTATTTT
TRBV12-3/TRBV12-4,TRBD1,TRBJ1-5,NA,CASSLEGAHGNQPQHF,TGTGCCAGCAGTTTAGAGGGGGCGCACGGCAATCAGCCCCAGCATTTT
TRBV6-5,NA,TRBJ2-3,NA,CASSYSTGQPRADTQYF,TGTGCCAGCAGTTACTCGACCGGACAACCGCGTGCAGATACGCAGTATTTT
TRBV9,NA,TRBJ2-5,NA,CASSQLGGRGETQYF,TGTGCCAGCAGCCAATTGGGGGGGCGAGGCGAGACCCAGTACTTC
TRBV4-1,NA,TRBJ2-7,NA,CASSQDWGGDSYEQYF,TGCGCCAGCAGCCAAGATTGGGGGGGCGACTCCTACGAGCAGTACTTC
TRBV4-3,TRBD2,TRBJ2-1,NA,CASSQGWLAGTYNEQFF,TGCGCCAGCAGCCAAGGATGGCTAGCGGGTACCTACAATGAGCAGTTCTTC
TRBV12-3/TRBV12-4,NA,TRBJ1-1,NA,CASSFGFGGGSEAFF,TGTGCCAGCAGTTTCGGGTTCGGGGGAGGGTCTGAAGCTTTCTTT
TRBV3-1,NA,TRBJ1-1,NA,CASSHYWQGDTEAFF,TGTGCCAGCAGCCACTATTGGCAGGGTGACACTGAAGCTTTCTTT
TRBV27,NA,TRBJ2-1,few,CASTTLWDTYNEQFF,TGTGCCAGCACCACCCTGTGGGATACCTACAATGAGCAGTTCTTC
TRBV5-1,TRBD2,TRBJ2-1,NA,CASSFAGGGNEQFF,TGCGCCAGCAGCTTTGCGGGAGGCGGCAATGAGCAGTTCTTC
TRBV9,NA,TRBJ2-1,once,CASSVTGNDYNEQFF,TGTGCCAGCAGCGTAACCGGGAATGACTACAATGAGCAGTTCTTC
TRBV27,NA,TRBJ2-3,NA,CASSQRWDTQYF,TGTGCCAGCAGTCAACGCTGGGATACGCAGTATTTT
TRBV6-1,TRBD1,TRBJ2-1,NA,CASSDLGTGLIQAIYNEQFF,TGTGCCAGCAGCGACTTGGGGACAGGACTGATTCAAGCAATATACAATGAGCAGTTCTTC
TRBV5-1,NA,TRBJ2-3,NA,CASSRGRISYDTDTQYF,TGCGCCAGCAGCCGTGGAAGGATATCATACGACACAGATACGCAGTATTTT
TRBV29-1,NA,TRBJ2-7,NA,CSVRAAGPTSEQYF,TGCAGCGTGCGTGCGGCAGGGCCTACTAGCGAGCAGTACTTC
TRBV7-9,NA,TRBJ2-6,once,CASSLTFGCPGGANVLTF,TGTGCCAGCAGCTTAACCTTTGGGTGTCCTGGAGGGGCCAACGTCCTGACTTTC